Listed below are T cell receptor beta chains from one sample, sequenced in a study of T-cell memory formation after mild COVID-19. TCRdb fed the 5' RACE reads into MiXCR, producing one record per CDR3 protein. Of under 35,000 distinct CDR3 sequences listed, roughly 21% are singletons. Sequences were obtained from PBMCs or a T cell subset sorted from them (not recorded which). Receptors originate from an adult who had mild COVID-19 (a few samples of this study predate the infection). Cell type and time point are not known. CDR3s include the opening cysteine and the closing phenylalanine or tryptophan. Fields, in order: J gene, clone size, V gene, D gene, CDR3 protein, CDR3 DNA. A D gene is named only where the DNA matches it firmly. Clone size, where shown, is once, few, many, or a class for clones that have expanded.

TRBJ1-2	many	TRBV20-1	-	CSARAGSGIPAGYTF	TGCAGTGCTAGAGCTGGGTCTGGGATTCCGGCTGGCTACACCTTC
TRBJ2-7	-	TRBV5-1	-	CASSPTSSYEQYF	TGCGCCAGCAGCCCCACGAGCTCCTACGAGCAGTACTTC
TRBJ1-5	-	TRBV7-8	-	CASSLGLGQPQHF	TGTGCCAGCAGCTTAGGTTTGGGTCAGCCCCAGCATTTT
TRBJ2-1	-	TRBV6-2/TRBV6-3	-	CASRVAVLQERFF	TGTGCCAGCAGAGTAGCGGTTCTTCAGGAGAGATTCTTC
TRBJ1-1	few	TRBV12-3/TRBV12-4	TRBD1	CASSILQGKAFF	TGTGCCAGCAGTATATTACAGGGGAAAGCTTTCTTT
TRBJ2-1	many	TRBV5-6	-	CASSLGSNNEQFF	TGTGCCAGCAGCTTGGGGAGCAACAATGAGCAGTTCTTC
TRBJ2-1	-	TRBV2	-	CASMRGDEQFF	TGTGCCAGCATGAGGGGGGATGAGCAGTTCTTC
TRBJ2-1	many	TRBV7-2	TRBD2	CASTTSAGNEQFF	TGTGCCAGCACGACTAGCGCGGGGAATGAGCAGTTCTTC
TRBJ1-2	many	TRBV19	-	CASMTPGENYGYTF	TGTGCCAGTATGACCCCCGGGGAAAACTATGGCTACACCTTC
TRBJ2-7	medium-sized	TRBV12-3/TRBV12-4	-	CASSPSSYEQYF	TGTGCCAGCAGCCCGAGCTCCTACGAGCAGTACTTC
TRBJ2-5	few	TRBV29-1	TRBD2	CSVVLAGAETQYF	TGCAGCGTTGTCCTAGCGGGGGCAGAGACCCAGTACTTC
TRBJ1-1	many	TRBV7-2	-	CASSPSGSLNTEAFF	TGTGCCAGCAGCCCGTCAGGGTCCTTGAACACTGAAGCTTTCTTT
TRBJ2-1	-	TRBV7-6	-	CASSLAMAYEQFF	TGTGCCAGCAGCTTAGCGATGGCGTATGAGCAGTTCTTC
TRBJ2-7	many	TRBV19	TRBD1	CASSQIQGARYEQYF	TGTGCCAGTAGCCAAATCCAGGGGGCGAGGTACGAGCAGTACTTC
TRBJ2-3	medium-sized	TRBV7-6	-	CATTPTRGRTDTQYF	TGTGCCACCACACCGACCAGGGGCCGCACAGATACGCAGTATTTT
TRBJ2-3	few	TRBV6-2/TRBV6-3	TRBD1	CASSYSGDRGLATQYF	TGTGCCAGCAGTTATTCCGGGGACAGGGGGCTCGCTACGCAGTATTTT